The source of this T cell receptor beta chain is a study of blood T cell repertoires in COVID-19. This clone was observed once. The CDR3 contains 17 residues. Germline loops: CDR1 KGHSH, CDR2 LQKENI. The ends lost 4 bases at V and 7 bases at J; junction bases unmatched: 9. Per the original methods: Reference gene primer amplification gave nucleated cell count estimates. Clones were read by immunoSEQ multiplex PCR, and TCRdb kept only the in-frame ones, dropping some. V and J calls and clone size come straight from that table; D and trimming were deduced from the DNA. In the table there are roughly 14,000 clones, about 79% of which are singletons.

The chain joins TRBV18 to TRBJ2-1; 14 bases are shared with TRBD2. The sample taken for sequencing was peripheral blood. This sequence originates from a woman aged 50 to 65 with active or convalescent COVID-19. CDR3 nucleotides: TGTGCCAGCTCACTTCTGGGACTAGCGGGAGAGGTGAATGAGCAGTTCTTC. It specifies CASSLLGLAGEVNEQFF.